These 8 T cell receptor beta chains came from one sample sequenced in a study of beta chain features in type 1 diabetes. Antigens for these TCRs are unknown. Overall study results and limits: Among patients with Type 1 diabetes, TCRB CDR3s were moderately but significantly shorter in every one of the four CD4+ subsets.

As every portion of the isolated RNA was reverse transcribed, the sequencing read expressed TCRB transcripts. Libraries were prepared by immunoSEQ multiplex PCR; TCRdb keeps only in-frame clonotypes and omits some of them. The table records some 350,000 clones, roughly 14% of them present only once. Material for sequencing was naive CD4+ T cells from blood. These TCRs come from a young woman with type 1 diabetes.

The J gene is TRBJ2-5, the V gene TRBV7-9; maybe TRBD2 (5 bases). This CDR3 has 15 residues. Trimming cost V 3 bases and J 2 bases, with 13 bases left between them. Germline-derived CDR1 and CDR2 are SEHNR and FQNEAQ (reference sequence). CDR3 protein: CASSLVLGVQETQYF. The CDR3 nucleotides are TGTGCCAGCAGCTTGGTTCTCGGGGTACAAGAGACCCAGTACTTC.

This CDR3 is CASSPLAGRTYEQYF. The CDR3 DNA sequence: TGTGCCAGCTCACCACTAGCGGGAAGAACCTACGAGCAGTACTTC. This chain uses TRBV18 with TRBJ2-7, with 8 nucleotides matching TRBD2. Germline V gene lookup returns CDR1 KGHSH and CDR2 LQKENI. The J segment lost 2 bases and the V segment lost 1 base, leaving 4 bases of the junction unmatched. The CDR3 covers 15 residues. The complete variable domain, with remaining parts taken from reference TRBV18 and TRBJ2-7, reads NAGVMQNPRHLVRRRGQEARLRCSPMKGHSHVYWYRQLPEEGLKFMVYLQKENIIDESGMPKERFSAEFPKEGPSILRIQQVVRGDSAAYFCASSPLAGRTYEQYFGPGTRLTVT.

V usage is TRBV7-8 and J usage is TRBJ2-7, with TRBD1 as a possible D gene (6 bases). The CDR3 is 17 residues long. Germline values: CDR1 SGHVS, CDR2 FQNEAQ. With 5 bases removed from V and 7 bases from J, the gap between germline ends came to 27 bases. The CDR3 spells CASSHIATRRQAGEQYF. The CDR3 coding sequence is TGTGCCAGCAGCCACATTGCCACCCGAAGACAGGCTGGAGAGCAGTACTTC.

V is TRBV4-3 and J is TRBJ2-1, with TRBD2 as a possible D gene (5 bases). The CDR3 runs to 19 residues. The germline V gene encodes CDR1 LGHNA and CDR2 YSLEER. Trimming took off 0 bases at V and 0 bases at J, with 18 bases between the two ends. CDR3 DNA sequence: TGCGCCAGCAGCCAAGATCCCCCCACTAGTCACAGCTCCTACAATGAGCAGTTCTTC. It is translated as CASSQDPPTSHSSYNEQFF.

This clone was detected only a few times. The chain couples TRBV29-1 to TRBJ2-4; D gene unclear. V lost 7 bases to trimming and J lost 4 bases, with 14 bases between them. The V gene's germline CDR1 is SQVTM and CDR2 ANQGSEA. The CDR3 sequence is 13 residues long. The chain's CDR3 is CSAGMSAKNIQYF. CDR3 coding DNA: TGCAGCGCCGGTATGAGCGCGAAAAACATTCAGTACTTC.

In its sample, this clone was seen a few times. The J gene is TRBJ2-1, the V gene TRBV5-1, with 9 nucleotides matching TRBD1. Germline trimming cut 0 bases from V and 7 bases from J; bases unmatched to any gene: 11. CDR3 size: 17 residues. Germline V gene lookup returns CDR1 SGHRS and CDR2 YFSETQ. The CDR3 loop reads CASSLAPNNRGLNEQFF. CDR3 in DNA: TGCGCCAGCAGCTTGGCACCTAATAACAGGGGGCTGAATGAGCAGTTCTTC.

This rearrangement joins TRBV7-2 to TRBJ2-7, with TRBD2 matching over 7 bases. CDR1 and CDR2 (germline): SGHTA, FQGNSA. The J segment lost 5 bases and the V segment lost 3 bases, leaving 7 bases of the junction unmatched. The CDR3 runs to 14 residues. The CDR3 DNA sequence: TGTGCCAGCAGCTTTCAGCGGGGTCCCCACGAGCAGTACTTC. This codes for CASSFQRGPHEQYF.

V is TRBV29-1 and J is TRBJ2-1; TRBD2 aligns across 8 bases. CDR1 SQVTM and CDR2 ANQGSEA come from the germline V gene. The CDR3 extends over 15 amino acids. DNA of the CDR3: TGCAGTACCACTTCCGGGAGGGCCTCCTACAATGAGCAGTTCTTC. Residues: CSTTSGRASYNEQFF.